These 27 T cell receptor beta chains originate from one sample sequenced in a study of Ad26.COV2.S vaccination and SARS-CoV-2 variants. Method: immunoSEQ multiplex PCR; TCRdb's copy keeps in-frame clones and lacks some. This sample carries roughly 350,000 clones, roughly 87% of them seen once, and the ten largest clones take around 3.6%. Treatment: over 15 received Ad26.COV2.S at low or high dose, single or two shots; 5 received placebo; per-sample allocation not given. The study sampled participants on day 63 after the first vaccine or placebo injection. The source was peripheral blood, collected in a trial of Ad26.COV2.S vaccine versus placebo. Receptor source: a person aged 18 to 65 who received the Ad26.COV2.S COVID-19 vaccine or a placebo.

The rearrangement links TRBV25-1 to TRBJ2-5, with 7 bases matching TRBD2. The J segment lost 1 base and the V segment lost 1 base, leaving 6 bases of the junction unmatched. The CDR3 is 16 residues long. Germline V CDR1 and CDR2: MGHDK, SYGVNS. The CDR3, as DNA: TGTGCCAGCAGTGAATTCGGGGGGAGGGGCCAAGAGACCCAGTACTTC. This codes for CASSEFGGRGQETQYF.

The chain is built from TRBV6-5 and TRBJ1-5; a possible D gene is TRBD1 (6 bases). With 4 bases removed from V and 6 bases from J, the gap between germline ends came to 13 bases. The CDR3 extends over 14 amino acids. Germline V gives CDR1 MNHEY, CDR2 SVGAGI. Written as DNA, the CDR3 is TGTGCCAGCAGTTTTAACAGGGCGGGTCAGCCCCAGCATTTT. Translating it yields CASSFNRAGQPQHF.

This clone was found once. The CDR3 DNA reads TGCACCCCGCGTTCTAACTATGGCTACACCTTC. Its translation: CTPRSNYGYTF. This chain links TRBV20-1 with TRBJ1-2; no definite D call. The CDR3 is 11 amino acids. Germline V gene lookup returns CDR1 DFQATT and CDR2 SNEGSKA (reference sequence).

This rearrangement joins TRBV7-6 to TRBJ1-1; D is unresolved. Per the germline V gene, CDR1 is SGHVS and CDR2 is FNYEAQ. This CDR3 has 13 amino acids. The V and J ends lost 3 bases and 4 bases respectively, with 9 bases between them. The CDR3 nucleotides read TGTGCCAGCAGCTTCTCCCAAAGCACTGAAGCTTTCTTT. Translated, it gives CASSFSQSTEAFF. The full variable domain, rest sourced from reference TRBV7-6 and TRBJ1-1, is GAGVSQSPRYKVTKRGQDVALRCDPISGHVSLYWYRQALGQGPEFLTYFNYEAQQDKSGLPNDRFSAERPEGSISTLTIQRTEQRDSAMYRCASSFSQSTEAFFGQGTRLTVV.

The chain couples TRBV7-8 to TRBJ1-1; TRBD1 matches at 7 bases. This CDR3 region has 17 residues. Trimming took 7 bases from V and 0 from J; bases not matched to a gene: 14. Per the germline V gene, CDR1 is SGHVS and CDR2 is FQNEAQ. CDR3 coding DNA: TGTGCCAGCAAAAGCCTACCGGGACAGATGTTGAACACTGAAGCTTTCTTT. It encodes CASKSLPGQMLNTEAFF. The full variable domain, rest sourced from reference TRBV7-8 and TRBJ1-1, is GAGVSQSPRYKVAKRGQDVALRCDPISGHVSLFWYQQALGQGPEFLTYFQNEAQLDKSGLPSDRFFAERPEGSVSTLKIQRTQQEDSAVYLCASKSLPGQMLNTEAFFGQGTRLTVV.

With respect to this clone: This specimen includes other DNA sequences encoding the same CDR3. V is TRBV5-1 and J is TRBJ2-5; D remains ambiguous. In germline, CDR1 is SGHRS, CDR2 YFSETQ. V was clipped by 4 bases and J by 4 bases, with 5 bases between them. CDR3 length: 11 amino acids. The CDR3, as DNA: TGCGCCAGCAGCATAGGAGAGACCCAGTACTTC. Protein product: CASSIGETQYF.

The sample holds a few counts of this clone. The DNA for the CDR3 is TGTGCCATCCGCCGGGACAGCCTTAATTCACCCCTCCACTTT. This translates into CAIRRDSLNSPLHF. The gene calls are TRBV10-3 and TRBJ1-6; 7 positions agree with TRBD1. The germline V gene has CDR1 ENHRY and CDR2 SYGVKD. The CDR3 loop spans 14 amino acids. V lost 8 bases to trimming and J lost 6 bases; unmatched junction nucleotides: 7.

This chain joins TRBV6-2 or TRBV6-3 and TRBJ1-5; 8 bases map to TRBD1. Germline CDR1 reads MNHEY; CDR2 reads SVGEGT. The J segment lost 6 bases and the V segment lost 5 bases, leaving 6 bases of the junction unmatched. The CDR3 loop spans 14 amino acids. CDR3 protein: CASSATGGSQPQHF. In nucleotides, the CDR3 is TGTGCCAGCAGTGCCACAGGGGGAAGTCAGCCCCAGCATTTT.

The rearrangement links TRBV7-2 to TRBJ1-1, with D hard to call. Trimming stripped 1 base from V and 1 base from J, with 10 bases between. This CDR3 spans 15 amino acids. Germline lookup yields CDR1 SGHTA and CDR2 FQGNSA. The CDR3 bases are TGTGCCAGCAGCTTAGTTGGGCAGGCGAACACTGAAGCTTTCTTT. It yields the protein CASSLVGQANTEAFF.

This chain links TRBV5-1 with TRBJ2-7; 8 bases agree with TRBD2. The CDR3 consists of 14 residues. V gave up 1 base and J gave up 0 bases; unmatched junction bases: 0. Germline V CDR1 and CDR2: SGHRS, YFSETQ. The chain's CDR3 is CASSLTSGSYEQYF. In DNA, the CDR3 is TGCGCCAGCAGCTTGACTAGCGGCTCCTACGAGCAGTACTTC.

The chain links TRBV6-5 to TRBJ2-7, with D possibly TRBD1 on 7 matching bases. The germline gives CDR1 MNHEY, CDR2 SVGAGI. The germline V and J ends were trimmed by 6 bases and 1 base, with 13 bases remaining between them. This CDR3 has 14 amino acids. The CDR3 nucleotides are TGTGCCAGCAGAGGTCAGGGGGGATCCTACGAGCAGTACTTC. Amino acid sequence: CASRGQGGSYEQYF.

The J gene is TRBJ2-7, the V gene TRBV10-3; 7 bases fit TRBD2. This CDR3 has 16 residues. V lost 0 bases, J lost 3 bases, and 8 bases stayed unmatched. Per germline, CDR1 ENHRY and CDR2 SYGVKD. CDR3 nucleotides: TGTGCCATCAGTGAGTCGGGGCTAGCGGACAACTACGAGCAGTACTTC. Translating it yields CAISESGLADNYEQYF.

The gene calls are TRBV5-1 and TRBJ1-4; D gene uncertain. Trimming took 4 bases from V and 5 from J, leaving 12 bases between them. Germline lookup yields CDR1 SGHRS and CDR2 YFSETQ. The CDR3 spans 14 residues. The DNA for the CDR3 is TGCGCCAGCAGCCCCTATTTGGGGAATGAAAAACTGTTTTTT. This translates into CASSPYLGNEKLFF. Supplemented by reference TRBV5-1 and TRBJ1-4, the full variable domain reads KAGVTQTPRYLIKTRGQQVTLSCSPISGHRSVSWYQQTPGQGLQFLFEYFSETQRNKGNFPGRFSGRQFSNSRSEMNVSTLELGDSALYLCASSPYLGNEKLFFGSGTQLSVL.

J is TRBJ1-4 and V is TRBV10-1, with D unclear. CDR3 size: 16 residues. CDR1 WNHNN and CDR2 SYGVQD come from the germline V gene (reference sequence). The V end lost 3 bases, the J end lost 0 bases, and 11 bases lay between the germline ends. The CDR3 reads CASSDRMKTTNEKLFF. DNA for the CDR3: TGCGCCAGCAGTGATCGTATGAAAACAACTAATGAAAAACTGTTTTTT.

The rearrangement uses TRBV7-3 and TRBJ2-5; D is unclear. V was clipped by 0 bases and J by 4 bases, with 6 bases between them. CDR1 and CDR2 from the germline V gene are SGHTA and FQGTGA. The CDR3 is 13 amino acids. This chain's CDR3 is CASSLTPGETQYF. The CDR3 coding sequence is TGTGCCAGCAGCTTAACGCCGGGAGAGACCCAGTACTTC.

The chain recombines TRBV7-2 with TRBJ2-1; no definite D call. The CDR3 spans 12 residues. Germline lookup yields CDR1 SGHTA and CDR2 FQGNSA. V shed 3 bases and J shed 6 bases, with 6 bases lying between them. The CDR3 coding sequence is TGTGCCAGCAGCTTTCGTGGCAATGAGCAGTTCTTC. Encoded protein: CASSFRGNEQFF.

The V gene is TRBV3-1 (or the pseudogene TRBV3-2), the J gene TRBJ1-2; TRBD1 might be the D (5 bases). The CDR3 runs to 13 residues. Germline V CDR1 and CDR2: LGHDT, YNNKEL (reference sequence). Between the trimmed V and J ends, which lost 1 base and 6 bases, there was a span of 9 bases. CDR3 nucleotides: TGTGCCAGCAGCCAAGGACAGACAGATGGCTACACCTTC. Its protein is CASSQGQTDGYTF.

This sequence joins TRBV6-5 and TRBJ2-5, with D hard to call. Germline V gene data show CDR1 as MNHEY and CDR2 as SVGAGI. V shed 0 bases and J shed 1 base, with 6 bases lying between them. The CDR3 is 14 amino acids. CDR3 sequence reads: CASSYSGIQETQYF. Written as DNA, the CDR3 is TGTGCCAGCAGTTACTCGGGGATCCAAGAGACCCAGTACTTC.

The genes are TRBV6-5 and TRBJ2-7; D not certain. V lost 4 bases to trimming and J lost 3 bases, with 4 bases between them. Germline V gives CDR1 MNHEY, CDR2 SVGAGI. The CDR3 runs 11 residues. The CDR3 DNA reads TGTGCCAGCAGTTCCGTCTACGAGCAGTACTTC. Amino acids: CASSSVYEQYF.

This clone was recorded a few times. The genes are TRBV2 and TRBJ2-7; no clear D. Germline CDR1 is SNHLY and CDR2 is FYNNEI. The CDR3 is 11 amino acids. The V end was cut by 3 bases, the J end by 6 bases, with 6 bases between. The CDR3 sequence is CASSEGAEQYF. The CDR3 region has the DNA TGTGCCAGCAGTGAGGGTGCCGAGCAGTACTTC.

The genes are TRBV9 and TRBJ1-2, with 9 bases identical to TRBD1. The CDR3 is 16 amino acids. J gave up 5 bases and V 2 bases, and 10 bases lay outside the gene matches. CDR1 and CDR2 from the germline V gene are SGDLS and YYNGEE. CDR3 in DNA: TGTGCCAGCAGCGTCGACAGGGGGTTCAGGAGGTATGGCTACACCTTC. This encodes CASSVDRGFRRYGYTF.

The rearrangement links TRBV9 to TRBJ2-7; D possibly uses TRBD1 or TRBD2 (5 bases each). This CDR3 contains 15 residues. V lost 3 bases to trimming and J lost 1 base, with 14 bases between them. The germline CDR1 and CDR2 sequences are SGDLS and YYNGEE. In DNA form, the CDR3 reads TGTGCCAGCAGCGCAGGGACGGCCTTTTCCTACGAGCAGTACTTC. Its translation is CASSAGTAFSYEQYF.

This chain links TRBV10-2 with TRBJ2-7; 7 positions match TRBD2. The CDR3 contains 14 residues. Germline loops: CDR1 WSHSY, CDR2 SAAADI. The ends lost 2 bases at V and 3 bases at J; junction bases unmatched: 4. CDR3 sequence reads: CASSEGGLVYEQYF. The CDR3 DNA sequence: TGCGCCAGCAGTGAGGGTGGACTAGTCTACGAGCAGTACTTC.

The chain couples TRBV7-2 to TRBJ2-7; tentatively, D is TRBD1 (7 bases). The ends were cut back, 5 bases at V and 4 bases at J, with 18 bases in the middle. Germline V gene lookup returns CDR1 SGHTA and CDR2 FQGNSA. The CDR3 consists of 15 residues. The CDR3 coding sequence is TGTGCCAGCAGCCCCCTCGGAGGGGGCGGGTACGAGCAGTACTTC. Amino acid sequence: CASSPLGGGGYEQYF.

The chain links TRBV14 to TRBJ2-1; 7 bases are a match to TRBD2. Germline CDR1 and CDR2: SGHDN and FVKESK. The CDR3 covers 15 residues. Unmatched junction bases numbered 8, after V lost 6 bases and J lost 3 bases. The CDR3 DNA reads TGTGCCAGCAGTCGGACTAGTGGGAGCTACAATGAGCAGTTCTTC. It codes for CASSRTSGSYNEQFF.

V and J are TRBV5-4 and TRBJ2-1; tentatively, D is TRBD2 (7 bases). The CDR3 has 14 residues. Trimming left V 5 bases short and J 8 bases short, with 17 bases between. Per germline, CDR1 SGHNT and CDR2 YYREEE (reference sequence). CDR3 DNA sequence: TGTGCCAGCAGTCAAGGGGGGGTTAGAGATGAGCAGTTCTTC. This gives the protein CASSQGGVRDEQFF.

The chain combines TRBV18 with TRBJ2-7, with 9 nucleotides matching TRBD1. The germline V gene has CDR1 KGHSH and CDR2 LQKENI. V dropped 3 bases and J dropped 6; count of bases not matched to a gene: 3. This CDR3 spans 13 amino acids. The CDR3 DNA sequence: TGTGCCAGCTCACCTGGGACAGGGTCCGAGCAGTACTTC. Residues: CASSPGTGSEQYF.